The 21 T cell receptor beta chains in this list originate from one sample, sequenced in a study of T cells in Graves' hyperthyroidism and ophthalmopathy. Amplified TCR beta CDR3 regions came from RNA transcripts. The TCR CDR3 first-round RT-PCR relied on the HTBI primer set. TCRdb ran MiXCR on the multiplex PCR reads and lists one entry per CDR3 protein. The sample records roughly 700,000 distinct CDR3 sequences, 17% being singletons. The sample consisted of blood. The receptors stem from a man aged 45-60 years with Graves' hyperthyroidism.

The CDR3 sequence: CASQYGRTSDTGELFF. Here the CDR3 DNA reads TGTGCCAGTCAGTACGGACGGACGTCCGACACCGGGGAGCTGTTTTTT. This chain connects TRBV19 to TRBJ2-2; the D is unclear. CDR3 length: 16 residues. Germline V gives CDR1 LNHDA, CDR2 SQIVND (reference sequence). V was clipped by 8 bases and J by 3 bases, with 19 bases between them.

This clonotype was counted only a few times. V usage is TRBV19 and J usage is TRBJ1-5, with D possibly being TRBD1 (5 bases). Trimming left V 3 bases short and J 8 bases short, with 17 bases between. The germline V gene has CDR1 LNHDA and CDR2 SQIVND (reference sequence). The CDR3 extends over 15 amino acids. The CDR3, as DNA: TGTGCCAGTAGTATTAGACTGAGGGGCGTAAAGCCCCAGCATTTT. Its translation is CASSIRLRGVKPQHF.

This clonotype has a count of ten or more. The chain couples TRBV15 to TRBJ1-5; D is possibly TRBD1 (6 bases). Germline CDR1 is LNHNV and CDR2 is YYDKDF (reference sequence). This CDR3 has 15 residues. V was cut by 5 bases and J by 2 bases, with 13 bases left in between. The CDR3 sequence is CATSEGGLGNQPQHF. The CDR3 DNA sequence: TGTGCCACCAGCGAGGGGGGCCTGGGCAATCAGCCCCAGCATTTT.

This clonotype was seen only a few times. V usage is TRBV2 and J usage is TRBJ2-2, with D tentatively TRBD2 (7 bases). The germline gives CDR1 SNHLY, CDR2 FYNNEI. The CDR3 length is 15 residues. The germline V and J ends were trimmed by 2 bases and 5 bases, with 12 bases remaining between them. This CDR3 is CASSESGRGTGELFF. In nucleotides, the CDR3 is TGTGCCAGCAGTGAATCGGGGAGGGGGACCGGGGAGCTGTTTTTT.

The rearrangement joins TRBV29-1 to TRBJ2-1, with TRBD1 identical over 11 bases. The DNA matches TRBJ2-7 better at its end, which makes the J call doubtful. Per the germline V gene, CDR1 is SQVTM and CDR2 is ANQGSEA. This CDR3 is built from 13 residues. The CDR3 nucleotides read TGCAGCGTGGGGACAGGGGGTTACAATGAGCAGTACTTC. Its protein is CSVGTGGYNEQYF.

CDR3 nucleotides: TGTGCCAGCAGCTTATATAGATTTGAGATTGGCGAAAAACTGTTTTTT. It encodes CASSLYRFEIGEKLFF. The J gene is TRBJ1-4, the V gene TRBV11-2; D ambiguous. Trimming cost V 2 bases and J 8 bases, with 18 bases left between them. The V gene's germline CDR1 is SGHAT and CDR2 FQNNGV. The CDR3 extends over 16 amino acids.

This clonotype was found many times. The chain combines TRBV28 with TRBJ2-7, with D perhaps matching TRBD1 or TRBD2 (5 bases each). V was pared by 5 bases and J by 3 bases, with 20 bases between. In germline, CDR1 is MDHEN, CDR2 SYDVKM. This CDR3 comprises 16 residues. CDR3 DNA sequence: TGTGCCAGCAGTCCCGGGGACCTTACAAAAATCTACGAGCAGTACTTC. The encoded protein is CASSPGDLTKIYEQYF.

Many counts were recorded for this clonotype. The chain employs TRBV27 and TRBJ2-7; a weak D match, TRBD1 (6 bases). CDR3 size: 14 residues. Deletions cut 4 bases from V and 1 base from J, with 11 bases between. The V gene's germline CDR1 is MNHEY and CDR2 SMNVEV (reference sequence). The CDR3 DNA reads as TGTGCCAGCAGTTCTCGACAGGTATCCTACGAGCAGTACTTC. This codes for CASSSRQVSYEQYF.

Only a few counts were recorded for this clonotype. The J gene is TRBJ2-2, the V gene TRBV10-3; unclear D gene. The V end was cut by 3 bases, the J end by 3 bases, with 5 bases between. Germline V CDR1 and CDR2: ENHRY, SYGVKD. The CDR3 contains 13 residues. The CDR3 region has the DNA TGTGCCATCAGTGAAATCGACACCGGGGAGCTGTTTTTT. As protein: CAISEIDTGELFF.

This chain uses TRBV19 with TRBJ1-5, with D uncertain. CDR3 length: 15 amino acids. V dropped 8 bases and J dropped 0 bases, with 14 bases sitting between them. Germline V gene lookup returns CDR1 LNHDA and CDR2 SQIVND (reference sequence). The CDR3 DNA sequence: TGTGCCAGTTCCGCAGAGCTATATAGCAATCAGCCCCAGCATTTT. It is translated as CASSAELYSNQPQHF.

This clonotype has just a few counts. V gene TRBV5-5 combines with J gene TRBJ2-7; unclear D gene. Trimming took 0 bases from V and 0 from J, leaving 7 bases between them. From germline, CDR1 is SGHKS and CDR2 YYEKEE (reference sequence). CDR3 length equals 14 residues. CDR3 sequence: CASSLEWSSYEQYF. DNA for the CDR3: TGTGCCAGCAGCTTGGAGTGGAGCTCCTACGAGCAGTACTTC.

J is TRBJ2-1 and V is TRBV4-1; 9 positions agree with TRBD2. The CDR3 is 18 residues long. Germline V gene data show CDR1 as MGHRA and CDR2 as YSYEKL. The V segment lost 1 base and the J segment 0 bases; nucleotides outside the gene matches: 7. The CDR3 protein is CASSQGIRGRGSYNEQFF. CDR3 nucleotides: TGCGCCAGCAGCCAAGGAATTCGCGGGAGGGGCTCCTACAATGAGCAGTTCTTC.

The chain joins TRBV7-3 to TRBJ2-3; D possibly corresponds to TRBD1 (7 bases). Between the trimmed V and J ends, which lost 5 bases and 0 bases, there was a span of 12 bases. Germline V gene sequence: CDR1 SGHTA, CDR2 FQGTGA. The CDR3 loop spans 15 amino acids. The CDR3 protein is CASSHRGLSTDTQYF. The CDR3 DNA sequence: TGTGCCAGCAGCCACAGGGGACTGAGCACAGATACGCAGTATTTT.

V and J are TRBV29-1 and TRBJ1-5; 9 bases fit TRBD1. V shed 6 bases, J shed 2 bases, and the junction held 8 bases outside the gene matches. Per the germline V gene, CDR1 is SQVTM and CDR2 is ANQGSEA. The CDR3 extends over 15 amino acids. The CDR3 region is CSVGTGTGGNQPQHF. The DNA for the CDR3 is TGCAGCGTCGGGACAGGGACGGGCGGCAATCAGCCCCAGCATTTT.

This clonotype came up a few times. The chain recombines TRBV7-8 with TRBJ2-5; TRBD2 matches at 7 bases. This CDR3 region has 14 residues. CDR1 is SGHVS, CDR2 FQNEAQ, per germline. V was pared by 2 bases and J by 4 bases, with 4 bases of the junction left unmatched. CDR3 loop: CASSLRGVGETQYF. CDR3 bases: TGTGCCAGCAGCTTACGGGGGGTCGGAGAGACCCAGTACTTC.

Notes on this clonotype: A much larger clonotype is one base distant, so this may be a read error. The chain couples TRBV10-3 to TRBJ2-1; D possibly corresponds to TRBD2 (5 bases). The germline V gene has CDR1 ENHRY and CDR2 SYGVKD. This CDR3 spans 11 amino acids. This CDR3 reads CASSHDWEQSF. The CDR3 DNA sequence: TGTGCCAGCAGTCACGACTGGGAGCAGTCCTTC.

The rearrangement uses TRBV5-1 and TRBJ2-7, with a possible D match to TRBD2 (6 bases). The CDR3 loop spans 15 amino acids. The germline V gene encodes CDR1 SGHRS and CDR2 YFSETQ. Trimming stripped 4 bases from V and 0 bases from J, with 14 bases between. CDR3 sequence reads: CASSVLAESSYEQYF. In DNA form, the CDR3 reads TGCGCCAGCAGCGTATTAGCGGAGAGCTCCTACGAGCAGTACTTC.

This clonotype was observed many times. The chain joins TRBV6-5 to TRBJ2-1; D uncertain. Trimming took 4 bases from V and 9 from J, leaving 10 bases between them. The CDR3 loop spans 12 amino acids. CDR1 and CDR2 (germline): MNHEY, SVGAGI. CDR3 protein: CASSLLSAEQFF. In DNA form, the CDR3 reads TGTGCCAGCAGTTTATTATCGGCTGAGCAGTTCTTC.

CDR3 bases: TGTGCCACCAGCAGAGAAGGACAGGAGCAGTACTTC. It translates to CATSREGQEQYF. This sequence joins TRBV15 and TRBJ2-7; TRBD1 is a possible D gene (6 bases). The CDR3 totals 12 residues. Trimming left V 0 bases short and J 7 bases short, with 7 bases between. The germline V gene has CDR1 LNHNV and CDR2 YYDKDF (reference sequence).

This clonotype was detected only a few times. The chain has TRBV30 and TRBJ2-7; D perhaps matches TRBD1 (5 bases). Germline-derived CDR1 and CDR2 are GTSNPN and SVGIG (reference sequence). The CDR3 runs 12 residues. With 1 base removed from V and 2 bases from J, the gap between germline ends came to 6 bases. The DNA of the CDR3 is TGTGCCTGGAGTGGACAGCCCTACGAGCAGTACTTC. Its protein is CAWSGQPYEQYF.

In its sample, this clonotype was seen a few times. The rearrangement links TRBV28 to TRBJ2-7; 8 nucleotides match TRBD2. Germline CDR1 MDHEN, CDR2 SYDVKM. There are 16 residues in the CDR3. Losses at the gene ends were 5 bases for V and 0 bases for J; bases not matched to a gene: 9. The CDR3 DNA reads TGTGCCAGCAGTCCGGAGGCTAGCGGGCGCTCCTACGAGCAGTACTTC. Translated, it gives CASSPEASGRSYEQYF.